This TCR beta chain was captured by sequencing in a study of regulatory T cells in long-lasting Graves disease. CDR1 is MDHEN, CDR2 SYDVKM, per germline. V dropped 3 bases and J dropped 0 bases, with 9 bases sitting between them. This CDR3 spans 14 amino acids. As for time point: newly diagnosed GD, antithyroid drugs for less than 3 months. The authors made the TCR library using RNA they extracted from PBMCs. As a group, patients came from one endocrinology department in Xi'an, China. Building the TCR beta libraries relied on iRepertoire HTBI primers, and CDR3 regions underwent Arm-PCR. In TCRdb, the multiplex PCR reads were re-called with MiXCR into one record per CDR3 protein. The sample contains about 400,000 distinct CDR3 sequences, around 16% of which appear only once. In this sample, this clonotype turned up many times. In addition, the sample was reused for a study of T cells in Graves' hyperthyroidism and ophthalmopathy.

The rearrangement links TRBV28 to TRBJ2-7; D not resolved. The TCR sequence derives from a woman between 40 and 50 years old with Graves disease. The sample in question was peripheral blood mononuclear cells (PBMCs), obtained at new diagnosis, from a patient treated with antithyroid drugs. The CDR3 DNA is TGTGCCAGCAGTTTTGGGCAATTCTCCTACGAGCAGTACTTC. Its translation is CASSFGQFSYEQYF.